This T cell receptor (beta chain) was recorded in a study of response to subunit inactivated influenza vaccine. General study results and limits: That few new T cells are recruited by each seasonal influenza vaccination was the authors' suggestion.

The ends were cut back, 0 bases at V and 3 bases at J, with 16 bases in the middle. The CDR3 covers 16 residues. CDR1 is DFQATT, CDR2 SNEGSKA, per germline (reference sequence). MiXCR, applied by TCRdb to the RT-PCR reads, yields one record per CDR3 protein. The profile shows hundreds of thousands of distinct CDR3 sequences, around 20% of them singletons. This clonotype was seen more than once but under ten times. Its antigen is not known. This clonotype was obtained from a man in his fifties who received an inactivated influenza vaccine. V and J are TRBV20-1 and TRBJ2-3; no definite D call. The sequencing here drew on PBMCs from blood, taken less than 6 days after vaccination. CDR3 DNA sequence: TGCAGTGCTAGAGATCGGTTCCCCCCGGATACAGATACGCAGTATTTT. Its protein is CSARDRFPPDTDTQYF.